Below, 10 T cell receptor beta chains from the same sample are listed, as sequenced in a study of blood T cell repertoires in COVID-19. Data came from immunoSEQ multiplex PCR; TCRdb stores just in-frame clones and leaves some out. Here the sample spans tens of thousands of clones, approximately 91% being singletons. The sequencing sample was made of peripheral blood. Source of these receptors: a woman aged 80 or older with acute or convalescent COVID-19.

The CDR3 loop is CATSLIGADTEAFF. The CDR3 bases are TGTGCCACCTCATTAATTGGAGCGGACACTGAAGCTTTCTTT. The rearrangement uses TRBV7-9 and TRBJ1-1; D call uncertain. V was cut by 10 bases and J by 3 bases, with 18 bases left in between. This CDR3 spans 14 amino acids. Germline V gene data show CDR1 as SEHNR and CDR2 as FQNEAQ (reference sequence).

The CDR3 loop reads CSVLGDKNTEAFF. CDR3 DNA sequence: TGCAGCGTTCTGGGGGACAAGAACACTGAAGCTTTCTTT. The rearrangement joins TRBV29-1 to TRBJ1-1, with D tentatively TRBD1 (6 bases). The CDR3 totals 13 residues. Germline CDR1 reads SQVTM; CDR2 reads ANQGSEA. The V end lost 5 bases, the J end lost 1 base, and 11 bases lay between the germline ends.

J is TRBJ1-1 and V is TRBV6-1; unclear D gene. Trimming pared 1 base from V and 5 bases from J, leaving 8 bases between. This CDR3 has 13 amino acids. Germline loops: CDR1 MNHNS, CDR2 SASEGT. This chain's CDR3 is CASSEGRVTEAFF. The CDR3 nucleotides are TGTGCCAGCAGTGAAGGGAGGGTAACTGAAGCTTTCTTT.

The chain carries TRBV19 and TRBJ2-3; 15 bases are a match to TRBD2. This CDR3 is 14 amino acids long. V dropped 9 bases and J dropped 9; count of bases not matched to a gene: 7. The germline V gene encodes CDR1 LNHDA and CDR2 SQIVND (reference sequence). The CDR3 region is CASGTSGGSGTQYF. CDR3 in DNA: TGTGCCAGCGGGACTAGCGGGGGGTCAGGGACGCAGTATTTT.

In its sample, this clone was seen once. The V call is TRBV7-9, the J call TRBJ1-4; a weak D match, TRBD1 (5 bases). The CDR3 spans 15 residues. Germline lookup yields CDR1 SEHNR and CDR2 FQNEAQ (reference sequence). Trimming took off 2 bases at V and 10 bases at J, with 17 bases between the two ends. The CDR3 here is CASSLPLTGGGKLFF. CDR3 coding DNA: TGTGCCAGCAGCTTACCCCTAACGGGGGGAGGAAAACTGTTTTTT.

The chain carries TRBV5-1 and TRBJ2-7; TRBD1 matches at 7 bases. The V gene's germline CDR1 is SGHRS and CDR2 YFSETQ. The CDR3 totals 14 residues. V was clipped by 2 bases and J by 2 bases; unmatched bases: 4. The CDR3 DNA follows: TGCGCCAGCAGCTTTGGGACAGCAGCCTACGAGCAGTACTTC. Its protein is CASSFGTAAYEQYF.

V is TRBV3-1 (or the pseudogene TRBV3-2) and J is TRBJ1-1; the D is unclear. The CDR3 runs to 14 residues. V was shortened by 1 base and J by 2 bases, with 8 bases between the two germline ends. CDR1 LGHDT and CDR2 YNNKEL come from the germline V gene (reference sequence). CDR3 DNA sequence: TGTGCCAGCAGCCAAGGGGCAGGAAACACTGAAGCTTTCTTT. The encoded protein is CASSQGAGNTEAFF.

The chain links TRBV6-5 to TRBJ2-1; D perhaps matches TRBD2 (5 bases). From germline, CDR1 is MNHEY and CDR2 SVGAGI. The CDR3 extends over 15 amino acids. The V gene lost 4 bases and the J gene lost 0 bases, with 10 bases spanning the gap. CDR3 in amino acids: CASSFYGSSYNEQFF. DNA for the CDR3: TGTGCCAGCAGTTTTTATGGGAGCTCCTACAATGAGCAGTTCTTC.

This chain joins TRBV6-5 and TRBJ1-5; D might be TRBD1 (5 bases). The V gene lost 6 bases and the J gene lost 2 bases, with 14 bases spanning the gap. Germline CDR1 MNHEY, CDR2 SVGAGI. The CDR3 has 15 amino acids. CDR3 in DNA: TGTGCCAGCAGATCTGGAGGAGGGGGCAATCAGCCCCAGCATTTT. It specifies CASRSGGGGNQPQHF.

This sequence joins TRBV5-1 and TRBJ1-4; D gene uncertain. With 2 bases removed from V and 7 bases from J, the gap between germline ends came to 12 bases. The CDR3 is made up of 14 amino acids. Germline lookup yields CDR1 SGHRS and CDR2 YFSETQ. CDR3 protein: CASSFGPEGEKLFF. CDR3 nucleotides: TGCGCCAGCAGCTTCGGACCCGAGGGTGAAAAACTGTTTTTT.